These T cell receptor beta chains were read from a single sample in a study of T cell responses to AZD1222 COVID-19 vaccine. Clones were read by immunoSEQ multiplex PCR, and TCRdb kept only the in-frame ones, dropping some. In the table there are roughly 50,000 clones, more than 70% of which are singletons. The sequencing here drew on peripheral blood, taken on day 0 of AZD1222 vaccination. The receptors stem from an adult in good health. Both conserved end residues are part of each CDR3. A D gene is named only where the DNA matches it firmly. Clone size, where shown, is once, few, many, or a class for clones that have expanded.

abundance,d_gene,v_gene,j_gene,CDR3nt,CDR3aa
.,.,TRBV3-1/TRBV3-2,TRBJ1-6,TGTGCCAGCAGCTTTCAGTCCTCCTATAATTCACCCCTCCACTTT,CASSFQSSYNSPLHF
.,TRBD1,TRBV19,TRBJ1-5,TGTGCCAGTACGGGACAGGGGGGAATGAGCAATCAGCCCCAGCATTTT,CASTGQGGMSNQPQHF
.,TRBD2,TRBV5-1,TRBJ2-7,TGCGCCAGCAGCGAGTTAGCGGGAGCCCCCTACGAGCAGTACTTC,CASSELAGAPYEQYF
.,.,TRBV18,TRBJ1-1,TGTGCCAGCTCACCACTAACGGGCGACCAAGCTTTCTTT,CASSPLTGDQAFF
.,.,TRBV3-1/TRBV3-2,TRBJ2-7,TGTGCCAGCAGCCAAGACCGCCGGCCGGGACCCCCCGAGCAGTACTTC,CASSQDRRPGPPEQYF
.,TRBD1,TRBV6-2/TRBV6-3,TRBJ1-2,TGTGCCAGCAGTCCCGGACCGGGACAGGCCTATGGCTACACCTTC,CASSPGPGQAYGYTF
.,TRBD1,TRBV5-8,TRBJ2-1,TGTGCCAGCATCGACAGGGTGAAGAATGAGCAGTTCTTC,CASIDRVKNEQFF
.,.,TRBV24-1,TRBJ2-3,TGTGCCACCAGTGACTCGGACGTTACAGATACGCAGTATTTT,CATSDSDVTDTQYF
.,.,TRBV6-1,TRBJ1-4,TGTGCCAGCAGTGCCGGGACTCCGGGGCGGCAGGAAAAACTGTTTTTT,CASSAGTPGRQEKLFF
.,.,TRBV28,TRBJ2-1,TGTGCCAGCAGTTCTGGACCGATGTACAATGAGCAGTTCTTC,CASSSGPMYNEQFF
.,.,TRBV6-5,TRBJ2-7,TGTGCCAGCAGTACAGGGTTGGCCTACGAGCAGTACTTC,CASSTGLAYEQYF
.,.,TRBV28,TRBJ2-7,TGTGCCAGCAGTTTCTGGGACGGGACCTACGAGCAGTACTTC,CASSFWDGTYEQYF
.,TRBD2,TRBV4-1,TRBJ2-1,TGCGCCAGCAGCCAAGCAGTTCGCGGGAGGTTCCCCCCCCTGTCCAATGAGCAGTTCTTC,CASSQAVRGRFPPLSNEQFF
.,.,TRBV12-3/TRBV12-4,TRBJ2-3,TGTGCCAGCAGTTTGTTAGATACGCAGTATTTT,CASSLLDTQYF
.,TRBD1,TRBV4-1,TRBJ1-2,TGCGCCAGCAGCCAGGACCTCGGGACAGACTATGGCTACACCTTC,CASSQDLGTDYGYTF
once,.,TRBV19,TRBJ1-5,TGTGCCAGTAGGACACAGGGTGATCAGCCCCAGCATTTT,CASRTQGDQPQHF
.,.,TRBV6-5,TRBJ1-6,TGTGCCAGCAGTCGGGACGGAGGGCCTTCACCCCTCCACTTT,CASSRDGGPSPLHF
.,TRBD1,TRBV28,TRBJ1-1,TGTGCCAGCAGCCGAAACAGGGGGACTGAAGCTTTCTTT,CASSRNRGTEAFF
.,TRBD1,TRBV2,TRBJ2-3,TGTGCCAGCAGTCCCCGGACAGGGGGGACAGATACGCAGTATTTT,CASSPRTGGTDTQYF
.,TRBD2,TRBV11-2,TRBJ2-1,TGTGCCAGCAGCCCTCAGCGGACTAGCGGGAGCTCCTACAATGAGCAGTTCTTC,CASSPQRTSGSSYNEQFF
.,.,TRBV5-1,TRBJ2-7,TGCGCCAGCAGCTTGACGAGACACTCCTACGAGCAGTACTTC,CASSLTRHSYEQYF
.,.,TRBV5-8,TRBJ1-5,TGTGCCAGCAGCTTGGACGGGGCGAGCAATCAGCCCCAGCATTTT,CASSLDGASNQPQHF
.,.,TRBV5-8,TRBJ2-1,TGTGCCAGCAGCTTGAATCCCGCCAATAATGAGCAGTTCTTC,CASSLNPANNEQFF
.,TRBD2,TRBV3-1/TRBV3-2,TRBJ2-1,TGTGCCAGCAGCCAAGAACCGAGGACTAGCGGGAGCGCCTCCTACAATGAGCAGTTCTTC,CASSQEPRTSGSASYNEQFF